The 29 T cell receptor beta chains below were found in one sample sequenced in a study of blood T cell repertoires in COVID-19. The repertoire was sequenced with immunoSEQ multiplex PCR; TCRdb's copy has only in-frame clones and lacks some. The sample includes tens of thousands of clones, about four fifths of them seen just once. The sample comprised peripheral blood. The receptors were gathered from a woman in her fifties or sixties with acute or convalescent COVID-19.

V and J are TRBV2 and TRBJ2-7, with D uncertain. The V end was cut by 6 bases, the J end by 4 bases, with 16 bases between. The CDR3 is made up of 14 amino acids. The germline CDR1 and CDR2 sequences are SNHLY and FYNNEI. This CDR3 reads CASRPAPAAYEQYF. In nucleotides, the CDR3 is TGTGCCAGCAGGCCAGCTCCAGCAGCGTACGAGCAGTACTTC.

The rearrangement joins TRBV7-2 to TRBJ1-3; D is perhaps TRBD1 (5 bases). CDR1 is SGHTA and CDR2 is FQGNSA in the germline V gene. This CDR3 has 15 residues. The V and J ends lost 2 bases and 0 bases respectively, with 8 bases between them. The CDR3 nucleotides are TGTGCCAGCAGCTTAACAACAGGCTCTGGAAACACCATATATTTT. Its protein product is CASSLTTGSGNTIYF.

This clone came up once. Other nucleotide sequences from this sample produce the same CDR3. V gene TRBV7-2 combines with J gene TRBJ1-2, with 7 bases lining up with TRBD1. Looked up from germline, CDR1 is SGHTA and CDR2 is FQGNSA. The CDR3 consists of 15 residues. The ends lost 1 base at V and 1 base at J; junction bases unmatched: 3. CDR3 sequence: CASSLVGQLNYGYTF. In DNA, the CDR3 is TGTGCCAGCAGCTTAGTGGGACAGCTTAACTATGGCTACACCTTC.

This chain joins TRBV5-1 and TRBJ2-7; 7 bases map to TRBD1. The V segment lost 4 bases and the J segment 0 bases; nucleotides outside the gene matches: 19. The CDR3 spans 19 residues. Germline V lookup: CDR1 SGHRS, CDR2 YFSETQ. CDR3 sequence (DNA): TGCGCCAGCAGCCCGACGACGGCACAGGGGATTAAGAGCTCCTACGAGCAGTACTTC. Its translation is CASSPTTAQGIKSSYEQYF.

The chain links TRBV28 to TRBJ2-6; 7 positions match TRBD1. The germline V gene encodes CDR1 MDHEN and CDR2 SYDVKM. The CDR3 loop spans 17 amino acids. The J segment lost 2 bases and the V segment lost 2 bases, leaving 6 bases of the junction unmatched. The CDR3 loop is CASSLNEGGAGANVLTF. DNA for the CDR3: TGTGCCAGCAGTTTAAACGAAGGGGGCGCTGGGGCCAACGTCCTGACTTTC.

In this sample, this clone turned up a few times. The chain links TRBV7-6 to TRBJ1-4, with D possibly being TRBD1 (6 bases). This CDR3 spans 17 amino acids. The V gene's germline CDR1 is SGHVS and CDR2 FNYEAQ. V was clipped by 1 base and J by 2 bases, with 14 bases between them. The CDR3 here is CASSLVLAGGTNEKLFF. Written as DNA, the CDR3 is TGTGCCAGCAGCTTAGTTTTGGCGGGGGGCACTAATGAAAAACTGTTTTTT.

The CDR3 loop reads CASGNNEQFF. The CDR3 region has the DNA TGTGCCAGCGGCAACAATGAGCAGTTCTTC. The V and J genes are TRBV5-4 and TRBJ2-1; D unresolved. The germline V gene encodes CDR1 SGHNT and CDR2 YYREEE (reference sequence). The CDR3 runs 10 residues. The V end lost 7 bases, the J end lost 5 bases, and 4 bases lay between the germline ends.

For the CDR3, the DNA is TGTGCCAGTAGTACACCGGGACTAGCGAGCTTCAATGAGCAGTTCTTC. The encoded protein is CASSTPGLASFNEQFF. The genes are TRBV19 and TRBJ2-1; 10 bases align to TRBD2. Germline V gene sequence: CDR1 LNHDA, CDR2 SQIVND (reference sequence). V shed 4 bases and J 6 bases; nucleotides not matched to a gene: 9. This CDR3 spans 16 amino acids.

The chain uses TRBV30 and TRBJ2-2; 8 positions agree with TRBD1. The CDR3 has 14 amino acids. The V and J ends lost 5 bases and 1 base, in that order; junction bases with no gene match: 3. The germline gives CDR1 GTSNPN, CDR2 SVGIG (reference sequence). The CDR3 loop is CAWAGTGNTGELFF. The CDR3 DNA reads TGTGCCTGGGCCGGGACAGGGAACACCGGGGAGCTGTTTTTT.

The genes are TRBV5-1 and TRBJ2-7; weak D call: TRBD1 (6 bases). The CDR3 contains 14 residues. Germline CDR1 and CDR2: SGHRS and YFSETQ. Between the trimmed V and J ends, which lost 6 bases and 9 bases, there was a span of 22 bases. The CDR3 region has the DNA TGCGCCAGCACAATGGGAGACAGGCCCGGAGGGCAGTACTTC. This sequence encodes CASTMGDRPGGQYF.

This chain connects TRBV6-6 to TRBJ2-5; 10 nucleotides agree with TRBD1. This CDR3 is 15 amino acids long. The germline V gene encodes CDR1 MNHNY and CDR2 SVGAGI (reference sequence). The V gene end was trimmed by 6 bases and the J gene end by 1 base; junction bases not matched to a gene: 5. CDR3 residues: CASSIRTGGQETQYF. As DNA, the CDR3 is TGTGCCAGCAGCATCCGGACAGGGGGCCAAGAGACCCAGTACTTC.

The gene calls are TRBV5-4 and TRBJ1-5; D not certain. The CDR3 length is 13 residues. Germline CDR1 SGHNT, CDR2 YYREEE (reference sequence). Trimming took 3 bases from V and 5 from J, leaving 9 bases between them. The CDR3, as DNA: TGTGCCAGCAGCTCCTCCCTTGATCAGCCCCAGCATTTT. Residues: CASSSSLDQPQHF.

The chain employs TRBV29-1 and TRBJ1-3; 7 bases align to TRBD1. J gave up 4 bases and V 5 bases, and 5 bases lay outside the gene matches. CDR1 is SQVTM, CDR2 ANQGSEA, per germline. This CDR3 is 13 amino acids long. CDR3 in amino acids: CSVSGGIGNTIYF. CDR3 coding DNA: TGCAGCGTTTCAGGGGGTATCGGAAACACCATATATTTT.

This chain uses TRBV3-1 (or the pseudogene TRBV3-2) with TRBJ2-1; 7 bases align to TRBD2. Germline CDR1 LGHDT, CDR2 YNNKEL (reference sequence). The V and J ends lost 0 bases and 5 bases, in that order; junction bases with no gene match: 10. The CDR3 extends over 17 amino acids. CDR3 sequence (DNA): TGTGCCAGCAGCCAAGATCGGAGCGGGGCTTTTAACAATGAGCAGTTCTTC. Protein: CASSQDRSGAFNNEQFF.

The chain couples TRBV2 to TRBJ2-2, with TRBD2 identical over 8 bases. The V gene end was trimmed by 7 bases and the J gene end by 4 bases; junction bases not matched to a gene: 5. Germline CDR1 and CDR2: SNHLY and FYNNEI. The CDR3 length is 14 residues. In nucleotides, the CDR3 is TGTGCCAGCAAGGGACTAGTAAGCACCGGGGAGCTGTTTTTT. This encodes CASKGLVSTGELFF.

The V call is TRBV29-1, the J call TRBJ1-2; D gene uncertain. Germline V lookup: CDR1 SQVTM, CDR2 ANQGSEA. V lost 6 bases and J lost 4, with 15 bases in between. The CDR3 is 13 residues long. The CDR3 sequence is CSVAEEGVYGYTF. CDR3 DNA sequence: TGCAGCGTAGCCGAGGAGGGTGTCTATGGCTACACCTTC.

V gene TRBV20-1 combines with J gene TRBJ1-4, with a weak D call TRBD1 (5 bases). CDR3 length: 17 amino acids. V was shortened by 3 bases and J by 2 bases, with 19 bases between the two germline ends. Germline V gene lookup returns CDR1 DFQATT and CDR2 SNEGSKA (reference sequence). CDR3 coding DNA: TGCAGTGCTAGTAAAACCAGAAGACAGTCCACTAATGAAAAACTGTTTTTT. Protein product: CSASKTRRQSTNEKLFF.

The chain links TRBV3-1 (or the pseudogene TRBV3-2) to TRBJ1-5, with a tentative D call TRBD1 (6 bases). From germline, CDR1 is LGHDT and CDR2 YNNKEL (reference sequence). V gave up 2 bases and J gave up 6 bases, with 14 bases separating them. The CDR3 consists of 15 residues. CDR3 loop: CASSQQGQPFQPQHF. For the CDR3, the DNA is TGTGCCAGCAGCCAACAGGGACAACCTTTTCAGCCCCAGCATTTT.

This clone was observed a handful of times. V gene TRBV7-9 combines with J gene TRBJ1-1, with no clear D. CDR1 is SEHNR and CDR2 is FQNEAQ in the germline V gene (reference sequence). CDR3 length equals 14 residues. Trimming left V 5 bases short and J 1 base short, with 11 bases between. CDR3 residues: CASSPGLGNTEAFF. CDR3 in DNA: TGTGCCAGCAGCCCCGGACTGGGGAACACTGAAGCTTTCTTT.

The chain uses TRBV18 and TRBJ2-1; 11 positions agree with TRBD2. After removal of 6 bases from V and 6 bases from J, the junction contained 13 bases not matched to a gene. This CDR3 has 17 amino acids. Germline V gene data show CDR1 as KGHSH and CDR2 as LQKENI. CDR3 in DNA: TGTGCCAGCTCTCCCAAATCTCTAGCGGGGGGCCCCAATGAGCAGTTCTTC. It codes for CASSPKSLAGGPNEQFF.

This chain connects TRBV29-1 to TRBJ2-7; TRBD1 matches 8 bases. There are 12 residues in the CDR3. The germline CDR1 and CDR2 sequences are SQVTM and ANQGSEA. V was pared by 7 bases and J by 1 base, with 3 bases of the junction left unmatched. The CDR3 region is CSANRGSYEQYF. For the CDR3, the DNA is TGCAGCGCGAACAGGGGGTCCTACGAGCAGTACTTC.

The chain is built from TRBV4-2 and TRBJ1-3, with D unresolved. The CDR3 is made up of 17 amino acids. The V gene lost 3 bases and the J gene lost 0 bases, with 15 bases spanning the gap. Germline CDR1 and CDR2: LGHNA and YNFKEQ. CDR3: CASSQGSEGHSGNTIYF. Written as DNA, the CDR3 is TGTGCCAGCAGCCAGGGGAGCGAGGGCCACTCTGGAAACACCATATATTTT.

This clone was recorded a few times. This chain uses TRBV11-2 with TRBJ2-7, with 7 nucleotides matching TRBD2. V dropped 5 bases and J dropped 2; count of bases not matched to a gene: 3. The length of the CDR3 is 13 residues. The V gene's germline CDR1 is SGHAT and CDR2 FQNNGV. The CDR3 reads CASSRRGAYEQYF. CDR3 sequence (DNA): TGTGCCAGCAGCCGTCGGGGGGCCTACGAGCAGTACTTC.

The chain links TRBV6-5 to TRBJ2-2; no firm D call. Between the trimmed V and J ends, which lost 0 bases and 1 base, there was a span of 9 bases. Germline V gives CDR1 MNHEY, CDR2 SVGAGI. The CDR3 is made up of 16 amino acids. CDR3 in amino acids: CASSYSTGLNTGELFF. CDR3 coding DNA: TGTGCCAGCAGTTACTCGACCGGGTTGAACACCGGGGAGCTGTTTTTT.

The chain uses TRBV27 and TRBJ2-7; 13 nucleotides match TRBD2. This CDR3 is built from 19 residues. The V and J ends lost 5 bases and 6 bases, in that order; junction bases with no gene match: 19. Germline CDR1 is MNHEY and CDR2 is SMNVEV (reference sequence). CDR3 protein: CASSTHPRTKTSGRSEQYF. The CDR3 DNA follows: TGTGCCAGCAGTACCCACCCCCGCACAAAGACTAGCGGGAGGTCCGAGCAGTACTTC.

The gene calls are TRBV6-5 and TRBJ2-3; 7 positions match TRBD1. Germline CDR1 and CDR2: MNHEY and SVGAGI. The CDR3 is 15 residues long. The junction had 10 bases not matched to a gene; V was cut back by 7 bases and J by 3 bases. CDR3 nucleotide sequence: TGTGCCAGCAAACCGACAGGGCTTGTTACAGATACGCAGTATTTT. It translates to CASKPTGLVTDTQYF.

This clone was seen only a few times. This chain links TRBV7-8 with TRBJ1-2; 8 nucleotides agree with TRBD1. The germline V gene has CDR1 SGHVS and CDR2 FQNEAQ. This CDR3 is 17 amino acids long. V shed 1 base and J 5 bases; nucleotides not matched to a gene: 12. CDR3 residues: CASSLGEPGQAIYGYTF. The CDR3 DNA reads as TGTGCCAGCAGCTTAGGCGAACCGGGACAGGCGATTTATGGCTACACCTTC.

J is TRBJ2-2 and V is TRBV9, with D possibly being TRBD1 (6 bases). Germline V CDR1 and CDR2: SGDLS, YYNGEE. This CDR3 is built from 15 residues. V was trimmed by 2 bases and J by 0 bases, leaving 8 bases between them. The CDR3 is CASSVGATNTGELFF. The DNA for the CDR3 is TGTGCCAGCAGCGTGGGGGCAACGAACACCGGGGAGCTGTTTTTT.

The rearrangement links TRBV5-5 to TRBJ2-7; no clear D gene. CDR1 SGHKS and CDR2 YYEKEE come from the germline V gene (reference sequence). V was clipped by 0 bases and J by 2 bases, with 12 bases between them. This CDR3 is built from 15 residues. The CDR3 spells CASSLATFEAYEQYF. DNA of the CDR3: TGTGCCAGCAGCTTGGCCACATTTGAAGCCTACGAGCAGTACTTC.